Listed below are T cell receptor beta chains from one sample, sequenced in a study of blood T cells in healthy people across ages. TCRdb ran MiXCR on the 5' RACE reads and lists one entry per CDR3 protein. The sample includes more than 650,000 distinct CDR3 sequences, roughly 53% of them seen just once. The sequencing input was blood. The receptors were gathered from a man older than 75 in good health. CDR3s include the opening cysteine and the closing phenylalanine or tryptophan. A D gene is named only where the DNA matches it firmly. Size is omitted from some rows. Given values are once, few, many or a class for expanded clones.

cdr3_nt cdr3_aa d_call j_call clone_size v_call
TGTGCCATCAGTGAGTCGACGGGTAGCGGTTCCTACAATGAGCAGTTCTTC CAISESTGSGSYNEQFF - TRBJ2-1 - TRBV10-3
TGCAGTGCCGGGACTAGCGGGGATACCTACGAGCAGTACTTC CSAGTSGDTYEQYF TRBD2 TRBJ2-7 - TRBV20-1
TGCGCCAGCAGCCTAACTTACACCGCCTCTGGGGCCAACGTCCTGACTTTC CASSLTYTASGANVLTF - TRBJ2-6 - TRBV4-1
TGCAGTGCTAGAGTCCCCGGGACTAACCAAGAGACCCAGTACTTC CSARVPGTNQETQYF TRBD2 TRBJ2-5 - TRBV20-1
TGTGCCAGCTCACCAGGGCAGGTGAACACTGAAGCTTTCTTT CASSPGQVNTEAFF - TRBJ1-1 few TRBV18
TGTGCCATCGGGACTAGCGGGAGACAGGAGGATGAGCAGTTCTTC CAIGTSGRQEDEQFF TRBD2 TRBJ2-1 once TRBV10-3
TGTGCCAGCAGAGGGCAGGGACAGGGACGCAACTATGGCTACACCTTC CASRGQGQGRNYGYTF TRBD1 TRBJ1-2 - TRBV7-2
TGTGCCAGCAGTTTTCGACAGGGGGCGGCCGAGCAGTACTTC CASSFRQGAAEQYF TRBD1 TRBJ2-7 - TRBV27
TGCAGTGCTAGTACAGGGGGAGACTACACTGAAGCTTTCTTT CSASTGGDYTEAFF TRBD1 TRBJ1-1 - TRBV20-1
TGTGCCAGCAGCTTGGGAACTAGCGGGAGCGGTGGGGAGCAGTACTTC CASSLGTSGSGGEQYF TRBD2 TRBJ2-7 - TRBV7-6
TGTGCCAGCAGTTACCAGGGGGCGTATGGCACTGAAGCTTTCTTT CASSYQGAYGTEAFF TRBD1 TRBJ1-1 - TRBV6-5